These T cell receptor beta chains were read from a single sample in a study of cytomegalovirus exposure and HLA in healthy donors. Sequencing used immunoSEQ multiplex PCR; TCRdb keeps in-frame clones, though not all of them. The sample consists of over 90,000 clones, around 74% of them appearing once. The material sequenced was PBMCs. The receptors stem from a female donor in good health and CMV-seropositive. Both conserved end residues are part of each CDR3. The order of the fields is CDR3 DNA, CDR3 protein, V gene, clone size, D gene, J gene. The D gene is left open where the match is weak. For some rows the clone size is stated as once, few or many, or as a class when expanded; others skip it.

TGTGCCAGCAGTTTATTTCGACAGGGGAATGAGGCTTTCTTT | CASSLFRQGNEAFF | TRBV28 | few | TRBD1 | TRBJ1-1
TGTGCCAGCAGTGAATTAGGGTGGTTCGGGGGGACTGAAGCTTTCTTT | CASSELGWFGGTEAFF | TRBV25-1 | NA | NA | TRBJ1-1
TGTGCCAGCTACAGGGATTTCGAGCCCCAGCATTTT | CASYRDFEPQHF | TRBV28 | NA | NA | TRBJ1-5
TGTGCCAGCAGTGGTGGGGCGGTAGCCTACGAGCAGTACTTC | CASSGGAVAYEQYF | TRBV2 | NA | NA | TRBJ2-7
TGTGCCAGCAGTACTAGGGGGGGGGTTCAGCCCCAGCATTTT | CASSTRGGVQPQHF | TRBV28 | once | NA | TRBJ1-5
TGTGCCAGCAGCCGTGGGAGGGGGGAGACCCAGTACTTC | CASSRGRGETQYF | TRBV11-2 | NA | NA | TRBJ2-5
TGTGCCTGGGGCTTGGGGGGGGTAAGCTACGAGCAGTACTTC | CAWGLGGVSYEQYF | TRBV30 | NA | TRBD2 | TRBJ2-7
TGTGCCAGTAGTATGGGACAGGGCCCCTACGAGCAGTACTTC | CASSMGQGPYEQYF | TRBV19 | NA | TRBD1 | TRBJ2-7
TGTGCCAGCAGAGGACAGGGTAACACTGAAGCTTTCTTT | CASRGQGNTEAFF | TRBV28 | NA | TRBD1 | TRBJ1-1
TGTGCCAGCAGCTTAGCCAGGGATGCCTACGAGCAGTACTTC | CASSLARDAYEQYF | TRBV7-6 | NA | NA | TRBJ2-7
TGTGCCAGCACCACCCCGGGACAGGGGTCCTACGAGCAGTACTTC | CASTTPGQGSYEQYF | TRBV6-6 | NA | TRBD1 | TRBJ2-7
TGTGCCAGCAGCGTTCAAGGGGAAGAGACCCAGTACTTC | CASSVQGEETQYF | TRBV9 | NA | NA | TRBJ2-5
TGTGCCAGCAGCTCCAGGGGGTCCATCCCCTCCTACGAGCAGTACTTC | CASSSRGSIPSYEQYF | TRBV7-2 | NA | TRBD1 | TRBJ2-7
TGCGCCAGCAGCTTGGCCGGGACAGAGCCGTATTTT | CASSLAGTEPYF | TRBV5-1 | NA | TRBD1 | TRBJ2-3
TGTGCCTGGGATAGGGGGCGGGAGCAGTACTTC | CAWDRGREQYF | TRBV30 | NA | TRBD1 | TRBJ2-7
TGTGCCAGCAGCCAAGTGATGGCGGGGGGGCCATCCCAAGAGACCCAGTACTTC | CASSQVMAGGPSQETQYF | TRBV4-2 | NA | TRBD2 | TRBJ2-5
TGTGCCAGCAGGCGGCGGGTGAGCGACAATCAGCCCCAGCATTTT | CASRRRVSDNQPQHF | TRBV6-5 | NA | NA | TRBJ1-5